This T cell receptor beta chain is drawn from a study of post-analysis software for immune sequencing data. The study's findings and limits: Multiple sclerosis was associated with a significant reduction in normalized Chao1 diversity relative to controls. Those samples that were prepared in the same batch co-clustered strongly by F measure.

On this clonotype: Its specificity is unknown.

Every TCR beta cDNA library bore unique molecular identifiers. Once 1 to 10 million T cells were used, roughly 0.5 million cDNA molecules resulted. From the PCR reads, TCRdb called clonotypes with MiXCR, one entry per CDR3 protein. Of about 810,000 distinct CDR3 sequences listed, about 53% are singletons. Sequences were obtained from blood. The source of this sequence is a girl between 5 and 17 years old with multiple sclerosis.

Written as DNA, the CDR3 is TGTGCCAGCAGCTCGAGACTAGAGGGAAAAAACATTCAGTACTTC. Amino acid sequence: CASSSRLEGKNIQYF. The chain has TRBV9 and TRBJ2-4, with D perhaps TRBD2 (6 bases). CDR3 size: 15 residues. V lost 4 bases and J 4 bases, leaving 15 bases between the germline ends. Germline CDR1 SGDLS, CDR2 YYNGEE.